The 32 T cell receptor beta chains below were found in one sample sequenced in a study of blood T cell repertoires in COVID-19. Sequencing used immunoSEQ multiplex PCR; TCRdb keeps in-frame clones, though not all of them. The sample shows over 150,000 clones, approximately 80% of them seen only once. Sequenced: peripheral blood. These receptors came from a woman between 40 and 50 years old with COVID-19, enrolled during active disease.

The rearrangement joins TRBV10-1 to TRBJ1-6, with TRBD1 matching over 7 bases. The germline gives CDR1 WNHNN, CDR2 SYGVQD (reference sequence). This CDR3 is 14 amino acids long. The ends lost 10 bases at V and 8 bases at J; junction bases unmatched: 11. CDR3 protein: CATKTDRDDSPLHF. The CDR3 nucleotides read TGCGCCACCAAGACCGACAGGGATGATTCACCCCTCCACTTT.

About this clone itself: One junction end disagrees with the germline gene, perhaps due to a read error. The chain carries TRBV7-7 and TRBJ2-2; 7 bases are a match to TRBD2. CDR1 is SSHAT, CDR2 FNYEAQ, per germline (reference sequence). The CDR3 runs 15 residues. CDR3 nucleotides: TGTGCTAGCAGCTTACGCACTAGCGCCGACGGGGAGCTGTTTTTT. It yields the protein CASSLRTSADGELFF.

The chain has TRBV11-2 and TRBJ2-5; 7 nucleotides align to TRBD1. Germline lookup yields CDR1 SGHAT and CDR2 FQNNGV. This CDR3 is 18 amino acids long. J was trimmed by 5 bases and V by 3 bases; bases with no gene match: 18. The CDR3 reads CASSFTLSTGRLQETQYF. The CDR3 DNA reads as TGTGCCAGCAGCTTCACCCTCTCGACAGGGCGTTTACAGGAGACCCAGTACTTC.

This rearrangement joins TRBV24-1 to TRBJ2-1; 12 positions agree with TRBD2. Germline assignment: CDR1 KGHDR and CDR2 SFDVKD. The CDR3 totals 16 residues. The V segment lost 2 bases and the J segment 8 bases; nucleotides outside the gene matches: 6. The CDR3 spells CATSDSATSGRHEQFF. CDR3 bases: TGTGCCACCAGTGATTCGGCGACTAGCGGGAGACATGAGCAGTTCTTC.

The V call is TRBV19, the J call TRBJ2-7; the match to TRBD2 covers 14 bases. The V segment lost 5 bases and the J segment 2 bases; nucleotides outside the gene matches: 8. The CDR3 is 17 amino acids. Per the germline V gene, CDR1 is LNHDA and CDR2 is SQIVND (reference sequence). For the CDR3, the DNA is TGTGCCAGTAGTTGGGGGACTAGCGGGAGTTCCACCTACGAGCAGTACTTC. It codes for CASSWGTSGSSTYEQYF.

This clone was detected many times. The gene calls are TRBV5-4 and TRBJ1-2; 8 bases agree with TRBD1. The CDR3 consists of 14 residues. V shed 4 bases, J shed 4 bases, and the junction held 6 bases outside the gene matches. The germline V gene has CDR1 SGHNT and CDR2 YYREEE (reference sequence). The CDR3 coding sequence is TGTGCCAGCAGCGCCCCGGGACAGGTCTATGGCTACACCTTC. This sequence encodes CASSAPGQVYGYTF.

This clone was detected once. The genes are TRBV4-1 and TRBJ2-7; TRBD1 agrees at 7 bases. CDR1 is MGHRA, CDR2 YSYEKL, per germline. CDR3 length equals 17 residues. Germline trimming cut 5 bases from V and 3 bases from J; bases unmatched to any gene: 16. This CDR3 reads CASSEVLGQEVNYEQYF. The CDR3 DNA sequence: TGCGCCAGCAGCGAAGTGCTCGGACAGGAGGTAAACTACGAGCAGTACTTC.

The CDR3 DNA is TGTACTCCGGGGGAGGACAATGAGCAGTTCTTC. Amino acids: CTPGEDNEQFF. V and J are TRBV19 and TRBJ2-1; D may be TRBD2 (6 bases). The germline V gene has CDR1 LNHDA and CDR2 SQIVND (reference sequence). This CDR3 is 11 amino acids long.

V and J are TRBV11-2 and TRBJ2-7, with 12 bases matching TRBD2. Germline trimming cut 5 bases from V and 7 bases from J; bases unmatched to any gene: 12. Germline assignment: CDR1 SGHAT and CDR2 FQNNGV. The CDR3 is 16 amino acids. CDR3 in amino acids: CASSPPSSGGAREQYF. In DNA form, the CDR3 reads TGTGCCAGCAGCCCTCCCTCTAGCGGGGGGGCCCGGGAGCAGTACTTC.

CDR3 sequence (DNA): TGTGCCAGCAGCGTAGGATTAGCGGGAGAGGAAGAGACCCAGTACTTC. Protein product: CASSVGLAGEEETQYF. V and J are TRBV9 and TRBJ2-5; 9 bases agree with TRBD2. Losses at the gene ends were 0 bases for V and 3 bases for J; bases not matched to a gene: 6. The CDR3 spans 16 residues. Germline CDR1 and CDR2: SGDLS and YYNGEE.

V gene TRBV18 combines with J gene TRBJ1-1; D unresolved. V lost 3 bases, J lost 4 bases, and 18 bases lay in between. In germline, CDR1 is KGHSH, CDR2 LQKENI. This CDR3 has 16 residues. CDR3 DNA: TGTGCCAGCTCACCCCTTGGCGGCGAGGGTGGCACTGAAGCTTTCTTT. As protein: CASSPLGGEGGTEAFF.

The chain combines TRBV5-1 with TRBJ2-3, with TRBD1 matching 7 bases. Germline loops: CDR1 SGHRS, CDR2 YFSETQ. The CDR3 loop spans 15 amino acids. J was trimmed by 2 bases and V by 5 bases; bases with no gene match: 8. The CDR3 sequence: CASSLDGQVTDTQYF. Here the CDR3 DNA reads TGCGCCAGCAGTCTAGATGGACAGGTCACAGATACGCAGTATTTT.

The chain is built from TRBV19 and TRBJ1-2, with TRBD1 as a possible D gene (6 bases). With 8 bases removed from V and 4 bases from J, the gap between germline ends came to 17 bases. Germline CDR1 LNHDA, CDR2 SQIVND (reference sequence). CDR3 length: 14 residues. The chain's CDR3 is CASRPGGPSYGYTF. As DNA, the CDR3 is TGTGCCAGTCGCCCGGGGGGCCCTAGCTATGGCTACACCTTC.

The chain carries TRBV6-2 or TRBV6-3 and TRBJ2-1, with 10 bases that match TRBD2. Germline V gene lookup returns CDR1 MNHEY and CDR2 SVGEGT. Unmatched junction bases numbered 10, after V lost 0 bases and J lost 8 bases. This CDR3 contains 17 residues. The CDR3 DNA is TGTGCCAGCAGTTACTCGTCTAGACTAGCGGGTACCCATGAGCAGTTCTTC. It yields the protein CASSYSSRLAGTHEQFF.

The V gene is TRBV6-4, the J gene TRBJ2-1, with TRBD1 matching over 7 bases. Losses at the gene ends were 8 bases for V and 7 bases for J; bases not matched to a gene: 14. The CDR3 spans 15 residues. Looked up from germline, CDR1 is MRHNA and CDR2 is SNTAGT. The CDR3: CASSPRDRTFNEQFF. In DNA form, the CDR3 reads TGTGCCAGCTCCCCCCGGGACAGAACCTTTAATGAGCAGTTCTTC.

This sequence joins TRBV6-5 and TRBJ2-7, with TRBD1 identical over 8 bases. This CDR3 is built from 13 residues. V shed 7 bases and J 3 bases; nucleotides not matched to a gene: 5. Germline V gene sequence: CDR1 MNHEY, CDR2 SVGAGI. The CDR3 region is CASMGQAVYEQYF. DNA for the CDR3: TGTGCCAGCATGGGACAGGCCGTCTACGAGCAGTACTTC.

J is TRBJ1-5 and V is TRBV6-5, with D possibly being TRBD1 (6 bases). The V gene's germline CDR1 is MNHEY and CDR2 SVGAGI. This CDR3 spans 15 amino acids. V was pared by 9 bases and J by 5 bases, with 20 bases between. In DNA form, the CDR3 reads TGTGCCAGGAATCCACGGGGGGCGCGAGATCAGCCCCAGCATTTT. Residues: CARNPRGARDQPQHF.

This sequence joins TRBV6-5 and TRBJ2-3; tentatively, D is TRBD1 (5 bases). The CDR3 loop spans 15 amino acids. In germline, CDR1 is MNHEY, CDR2 SVGAGI. Trimming pared 2 bases from V and 1 base from J, leaving 10 bases between. The CDR3 DNA sequence: TGTGCCAGCAGTTACAGCAGGGTAGGCACAGATACGCAGTATTTT. Protein sequence: CASSYSRVGTDTQYF.

V and J are TRBV27 and TRBJ2-7; D is possibly TRBD2 (6 bases). The CDR3 runs 12 residues. The V gene lost 5 bases and the J gene lost 3 bases, with 8 bases spanning the gap. Germline CDR1 and CDR2: MNHEY and SMNVEV (reference sequence). For the CDR3, the DNA is TGTGCCAGCAGTGTGGGGGGCTACGAGCAGTACTTC. It encodes CASSVGGYEQYF.

This chain joins TRBV27 and TRBJ2-1; 12 bases fit TRBD1. The CDR3 spans 15 residues. Germline V lookup: CDR1 MNHEY, CDR2 SMNVEV (reference sequence). V dropped 2 bases and J dropped 10; count of bases not matched to a gene: 6. CDR3: CASSLGTGGIGEQFF. The CDR3 DNA reads as TGTGCCAGCAGTTTAGGGACAGGGGGCATAGGAGAGCAGTTCTTC.

CDR3 sequence (DNA): TGTGCCAGCTCACCACCCGGGGGACAGGGCGGAGAAAAACTGTTTTTT. It encodes CASSPPGGQGGEKLFF. The chain uses TRBV18 and TRBJ1-4; 9 nucleotides agree with TRBD1. V was clipped by 0 bases and J by 8 bases; unmatched bases: 7. CDR1 and CDR2 (germline): KGHSH, LQKENI. This CDR3 region has 16 residues.

The chain recombines TRBV3-1 (or the pseudogene TRBV3-2) with TRBJ2-7; TRBD1 matches at 7 bases. The V and J ends lost 3 bases and 3 bases, in that order; junction bases with no gene match: 5. CDR1 is LGHDT and CDR2 is YNNKEL in the germline V gene (reference sequence). The CDR3 contains 14 residues. The CDR3: CASSQGTAYYEQYF. As DNA, the CDR3 is TGTGCCAGCAGCCAGGGGACAGCATACTACGAGCAGTACTTC.

This chain links TRBV28 with TRBJ1-2, with a possible D match to TRBD1 (5 bases). The V gene lost 7 bases and the J gene lost 0 bases, with 12 bases spanning the gap. CDR3 size: 14 residues. The germline gives CDR1 MDHEN, CDR2 SYDVKM. The CDR3 region is CASKQVDANYGYTF. The DNA of the CDR3 is TGTGCCAGCAAACAGGTGGATGCTAACTATGGCTACACCTTC.

The CDR3 DNA reads TGCGCCAGCAGCCCCCTCGGGGCCCGGGGGGACGAGCAGTACTTC. Translating it yields CASSPLGARGDEQYF. The rearrangement links TRBV5-1 to TRBJ2-7, with TRBD2 matching 7 bases. This CDR3 has 15 amino acids. Germline loops: CDR1 SGHRS, CDR2 YFSETQ. The junction had 12 bases not matched to a gene; V was cut back by 4 bases and J by 5 bases.

The chain couples TRBV19 to TRBJ2-7, with D perhaps TRBD1 (6 bases). Trimming pared 5 bases from V and 4 bases from J, leaving 9 bases between. The V gene's germline CDR1 is LNHDA and CDR2 SQIVND (reference sequence). This CDR3 is built from 12 residues. This CDR3 reads CASSAQGYEQYF. The DNA for the CDR3 is TGTGCCAGTAGTGCCCAGGGGTACGAGCAGTACTTC.

The chain uses TRBV18 and TRBJ2-3, with TRBD2 matching 9 bases. After removal of 4 bases from V and 0 bases from J, the junction contained 5 bases not matched to a gene. This CDR3 has 16 amino acids. Germline assignment: CDR1 KGHSH and CDR2 LQKENI. CDR3 sequence (DNA): TGTGCCAGCTCACGCAGAAGCGGGGGGAGCACAGATACGCAGTATTTT. It yields the protein CASSRRSGGSTDTQYF.

The sample holds a few counts of this clone. Written as DNA, the CDR3 is TGTGCCAGCAGTTTATCGTCTTTTGGGGAGCTGTTTTTT. Translated, it gives CASSLSSFGELFF. The gene calls are TRBV28 and TRBJ2-2; no reliable D call. With 1 base removed from V and 8 bases from J, the gap between germline ends came to 8 bases. Germline V gene data show CDR1 as MDHEN and CDR2 as SYDVKM. CDR3 length equals 13 residues.

The chain has TRBV18 and TRBJ2-5, with D maybe TRBD2 (7 bases). The CDR3 covers 16 residues. V lost 3 bases and J lost 4, with 18 bases in between. Germline V lookup: CDR1 KGHSH, CDR2 LQKENI. The CDR3 DNA reads TGTGCCAGCTCACCGTCGCCGGGGGGCGAAACAGAGACCCAGTACTTC. Translated, it gives CASSPSPGGETETQYF.

The chain joins TRBV7-6 to TRBJ1-6, with D possibly being TRBD1 (5 bases). This CDR3 contains 12 residues. Germline V gene sequence: CDR1 SGHVS, CDR2 FNYEAQ. Trimming pared 5 bases from V and 8 bases from J, leaving 7 bases between. CDR3 in DNA: TGTGCCAGCAGCGGCAGGGATTCACCCCTCCACTTT. Protein sequence: CASSGRDSPLHF.

This chain joins TRBV6-1 and TRBJ1-2, with 7 bases fitting TRBD1. V was clipped by 2 bases and J by 2 bases; unmatched bases: 5. Looked up from germline, CDR1 is MNHNS and CDR2 is SASEGT. The CDR3 spans 15 residues. In DNA, the CDR3 is TGTGCCAGCAGTGAAAAGGCAGGGGGGAACTATGGCTACACCTTC. It specifies CASSEKAGGNYGYTF.

The sample holds a few counts of this clone. V gene TRBV28 combines with J gene TRBJ2-7; TRBD2 matches at 14 bases. J lost 4 bases, V lost 5 bases, and 10 bases had no gene match. Germline-derived CDR1 and CDR2 are MDHEN and SYDVKM. CDR3 length: 17 residues. The CDR3 DNA reads TGTGCCAGCAGTCAGGGACTAGCGGGAGCATCGAGGTACGAGCAGTACTTC. It yields the protein CASSQGLAGASRYEQYF.

This rearrangement joins TRBV7-9 to TRBJ1-1; D unclear. Trimming took 5 bases from V and 0 from J, leaving 7 bases between them. Germline V gene data show CDR1 as SEHNR and CDR2 as FQNEAQ (reference sequence). The CDR3 spans 13 residues. CDR3 DNA: TGTGCCAGCAGCGTGGCCTTGAACACTGAAGCTTTCTTT. Its protein product is CASSVALNTEAFF.